These 3 T cell receptor beta chains were all obtained from the same sample, sequenced in a study of blood T cell repertoires in COVID-19. Produced via immunoSEQ multiplex PCR; TCRdb's table is partial and in-frame only. The repertoire has tens of thousands of clones, approximately 88% of them found once; the top ten carry 2.5% to 3%. The sequencing input was peripheral blood. Receptor source: a man aged 45-60 years with acute or convalescent COVID-19.

The rearrangement uses TRBV9 and TRBJ1-6, with D perhaps matching TRBD1 (5 bases). Germline V gene lookup returns CDR1 SGDLS and CDR2 YYNGEE. Trimming pared 3 bases from V and 8 bases from J, leaving 15 bases between. This CDR3 spans 15 amino acids. In DNA, the CDR3 is TGTGCCAGCAGCGCAGACACAGGCGGGGATTCACCCCTCCACTTT. Translated, it gives CASSADTGGDSPLHF. The variable domain in full, with the rest retrieved from reference TRBV9 and TRBJ1-6, is DSGVTQTPKHLITATGQRVTLRCSPRSGDLSVYWYQQSLDQGLQFLIQYYNGEERAKGNILERFSAQQFPDLHSELNLSSLELGDSALYFCASSADTGGDSPLHFGNGTRLTVT.

The chain carries TRBV9 and TRBJ1-4; D perhaps matches TRBD1 (6 bases). Trimming shortened V by 4 bases and J by 8 bases, and 15 bases separated the two germline ends. The CDR3 contains 14 residues. The V gene's germline CDR1 is SGDLS and CDR2 YYNGEE. The CDR3 loop is CASSLTRGGEKLFF. In DNA form, the CDR3 reads TGTGCCAGCAGCCTGACCAGGGGTGGAGAAAAACTGTTTTTT.

The sample holds one count of this clone. This chain links TRBV28 with TRBJ2-1; 7 bases align to TRBD2. Per germline, CDR1 MDHEN and CDR2 SYDVKM. The trim removed 6 bases at V and 10 bases at J, leaving 6 bases unmatched. The CDR3 has 12 residues. In nucleotides, the CDR3 is TGTGCCAGCAGCTTGGGGGAGGGCGAGCAGTTCTTC. Translation: CASSLGEGEQFF. Combining the CDR3 with reference TRBV28 and TRBJ2-1 gives the whole variable domain DVKVTQSSRYLVKRTGEKVFLECVQDMDHENMFWYRQDPGLGLRLIYFSYDVKMKEKGDIPEGYSVSREKKERFSLILESASTNQTSMYLCASSLGEGEQFFGPGTRLTVL.